One and the same sample provided the 23 T cell receptor beta chains below, sequenced in a study of blood T cells in healthy people across ages. PCR was performed a second time for about 7 to 12 cycles using a sample-barcoded 5' primer and a J-beta primer mix. TCRdb re-called the 5' RACE reads with MiXCR, one entry per CDR3 protein. In the table there are some 1.5 million distinct CDR3 sequences, 35% to 45% of which are singletons. Source material: blood. All receptors come from a woman under 30 in good health.

This clonotype was counted a few times. The CDR3 nucleotides are TGCAGCGTTGATGGGACTAGCCGCAATGAGCAGTTCTTC. Its translation: CSVDGTSRNEQFF. The chain is built from TRBV29-1 and TRBJ2-1; TRBD2 aligns across 9 bases. The V gene's germline CDR1 is SQVTM and CDR2 ANQGSEA. The CDR3 has 13 amino acids. V shed 3 bases and J 6 bases; nucleotides not matched to a gene: 3.

The chain employs TRBV5-1 and TRBJ2-1; 8 bases map to TRBD2. Germline-derived CDR1 and CDR2 are SGHRS and YFSETQ. The ends lost 5 bases at V and 2 bases at J; junction bases unmatched: 3. The CDR3 covers 14 residues. CDR3 DNA sequence: TGCGCCAGCAGGACTAGCGCCGCCTACAATGAGCAGTTCTTC. Its protein is CASRTSAAYNEQFF.

V gene TRBV12-3 or TRBV12-4 combines with J gene TRBJ1-6, with a possible D match to TRBD1 (6 bases). With 3 bases removed from V and 7 bases from J, the gap between germline ends came to 19 bases. The CDR3 has 17 residues. The CDR3 here is CASSFRNREGSNSPLHF. The DNA for the CDR3 is TGTGCCAGCAGTTTTCGGAACAGGGAAGGCTCAAATTCACCCCTCCACTTT.

The chain recombines TRBV11-2 with TRBJ2-1; 10 positions agree with TRBD1. The germline V gene encodes CDR1 SGHAT and CDR2 FQNNGV. This CDR3 is 14 amino acids long. The V segment lost 5 bases and the J segment 8 bases; nucleotides outside the gene matches: 6. The CDR3 is CASSVDRGDDEQFF. The CDR3 DNA reads TGTGCCAGCAGCGTGGACAGGGGGGATGATGAGCAGTTCTTC.

The chain couples TRBV24-1 to TRBJ2-3; D may be TRBD2 (5 bases). Germline loops: CDR1 KGHDR, CDR2 SFDVKD. The ends were cut back, 3 bases at V and 11 bases at J, with 11 bases in the middle. CDR3 length: 12 amino acids. CDR3 bases: TGTGCCACCAGTGATCGGGAAGGGTTGCAGTATTTT. It specifies CATSDREGLQYF.

The chain couples TRBV7-9 to TRBJ2-7, with 7 bases identical to TRBD1. Trimming at V came to 4 bases and at J to 4 bases, leaving 7 bases not matched to a gene. There are 14 residues in the CDR3. The V gene's germline CDR1 is SEHNR and CDR2 FQNEAQ (reference sequence). CDR3: CASSYQEQGYEQYF. CDR3 in DNA: TGTGCCAGCAGCTATCAAGAACAGGGGTACGAGCAGTACTTC.

This clonotype has only a few counts. V is TRBV29-1 and J is TRBJ1-1, with TRBD1 matching over 7 bases. CDR1 is SQVTM, CDR2 ANQGSEA, per germline. The CDR3 is 12 residues long. The CDR3 sequence: CSAADRFTEAFF. CDR3 sequence (DNA): TGCAGTGCCGCGGACAGGTTCACTGAAGCTTTCTTT. The full variable domain, in which reference TRBV29-1 and TRBJ1-1 provide the parts outside the CDR3, is SAVISQKPSRDICQRGTSLTIQCQVDSQVTMMFWYRQQPGQSLTLIATANQGSEATYESGFVIDKFPISRPNLTFSTLTVSNMSPEDSSIYLCSAADRFTEAFFGQGTRLTVV.

This clonotype was detected a few times. J is TRBJ1-2 and V is TRBV11-2, with no clear D. Trimming left V 1 base short and J 4 bases short, with 13 bases between. This CDR3 spans 15 amino acids. Per germline, CDR1 SGHAT and CDR2 FQNNGV. CDR3 DNA sequence: TGTGCCAGCAGCTTAGCCGGCACCGCCCTCTATGGCTACACCTTC. It codes for CASSLAGTALYGYTF.

This clonotype has more than one count but fewer than ten. V and J are TRBV6-5 and TRBJ2-7; D is ambiguous. The CDR3 covers 14 residues. Germline V CDR1 and CDR2: MNHEY, SVGAGI. Between the trimmed V and J ends, which lost 2 bases and 3 bases, there was a span of 11 bases. The CDR3 protein is CASSYDRYVYEQYF. The CDR3 DNA sequence: TGTGCCAGCAGTTACGATAGATACGTCTACGAGCAGTACTTC.

The chain joins TRBV7-2 to TRBJ2-7; no reliable D call. Trimming took 4 bases from V and 5 from J, leaving 18 bases between them. The CDR3 length is 15 residues. Germline V gene sequence: CDR1 SGHTA, CDR2 FQGNSA. The CDR3: CASSSQGMMTDEQYF. CDR3 in DNA: TGTGCCAGCAGCTCCCAAGGTATGATGACCGACGAGCAGTACTTC. The full variable domain, its missing parts supplied by reference TRBV7-2 and TRBJ2-7, is GAGVSQSPSNKVTEKGKDVELRCDPISGHTALYWYRQSLGQGLEFLIYFQGNSAPDKSGLPSDRFSAERTGGSVSTLTIQRTQQEDSAVYLCASSSQGMMTDEQYFGPGTRLTVT.

This clonotype was observed a handful of times. The genes are TRBV29-1 and TRBJ2-5; D remains unclear. With 3 bases removed from V and 4 bases from J, the gap between germline ends came to 12 bases. The CDR3 runs to 13 residues. Germline lookup yields CDR1 SQVTM and CDR2 ANQGSEA. The CDR3 reads CSVEGRPAETQYF. The CDR3 region has the DNA TGCAGCGTTGAGGGTCGGCCAGCAGAGACCCAGTACTTC.

This clonotype was seen just once. This rearrangement joins TRBV5-1 to TRBJ2-1; D perhaps matches TRBD1 (6 bases). Near its end, the DNA agrees better with TRBJ2-7, so the J call may be wrong. The CDR3 has 15 residues. Germline lookup yields CDR1 SGHRS and CDR2 YFSETQ. The CDR3: CASSLQGKSYNEQYF. The DNA for the CDR3 is TGCGCCAGCAGCTTACAGGGAAAGTCCTACAATGAGCAGTACTTC.

The chain links TRBV25-1 to TRBJ2-6; D ambiguous. The V end lost 3 bases, the J end lost 3 bases, and 6 bases lay between the germline ends. The germline V gene has CDR1 MGHDK and CDR2 SYGVNS. The CDR3 has 14 amino acids. CDR3 DNA sequence: TGTGCCAGCAGTGAGGTCGGTGGGGCCAACGTCCTGACTTTC. This sequence encodes CASSEVGGANVLTF.

The rearrangement joins TRBV12-3 or TRBV12-4 to TRBJ2-4; a weak D match, TRBD2 (5 bases). The tail of the sequence fits TRBJ2-7 better, so the J call may be wrong. This CDR3 region has 12 residues. CDR3 nucleotides: TGTGCCAGCAGTTTGACGGGATGCGAGCAGTACTTC. Encoded protein: CASSLTGCEQYF.

This clonotype was observed a handful of times. The rearrangement uses TRBV2 and TRBJ2-7; possibly TRBD2 for D (6 bases). Germline CDR1 and CDR2: SNHLY and FYNNEI. V was trimmed by 6 bases and J by 2 bases, leaving 23 bases between them. The CDR3 is 17 residues long. This CDR3 is CASSVDPREVHPYEQYF. The DNA of the CDR3 is TGTGCCAGCAGCGTGGATCCCAGGGAGGTACATCCCTACGAGCAGTACTTC.

The chain has TRBV12-3 or TRBV12-4 and TRBJ2-3; TRBD2 matches at 8 bases. V lost 6 bases to trimming and J lost 2 bases; unmatched junction nucleotides: 7. The CDR3 contains 15 residues. Here the CDR3 reads CASRPQAGDTDTQYF. The DNA of the CDR3 is TGTGCCAGCAGACCCCAAGCGGGGGACACAGATACGCAGTATTTT.

Details on this clonotype: The junction departs from germline at one end; a sequencing error may be responsible. V gene TRBV6-2 or TRBV6-3 combines with J gene TRBJ2-1; TRBD2 aligns across 9 bases. Looked up from germline, CDR1 is MNHEY and CDR2 is SVGEGT. This CDR3 spans 17 amino acids. The CDR3 DNA follows: TGTGCCAGCAGCTACTCGGGCTTAGCGGGAGTATACAATGAGCGGTTCTTC. Translation: CASSYSGLAGVYNERFF.

This chain uses TRBV27 with TRBJ2-3; 10 bases fit TRBD2. V shed 4 bases and J 2 bases; nucleotides not matched to a gene: 6. This CDR3 is built from 16 residues. CDR1 and CDR2 from the germline V gene are MNHEY and SMNVEV (reference sequence). The CDR3 region has the DNA TGTGCCAGCAGTTCCCGACTAGCGGGCTACACAGATACGCAGTATTTT. This encodes CASSSRLAGYTDTQYF.

This clonotype was detected a few times. The chain uses TRBV6-2 or TRBV6-3 and TRBJ1-5; D remains ambiguous. V was clipped by 3 bases and J by 9 bases, with 15 bases between them. CDR3 length: 14 residues. CDR1 MNHEY and CDR2 SVGEGT come from the germline V gene. The CDR3 region has the DNA TGTGCCAGCAGTTATAGGTCCACCCTTGGGCCCCAGCATTTT. This sequence encodes CASSYRSTLGPQHF.

This clonotype was detected many times. J is TRBJ1-1 and V is TRBV12-3 or TRBV12-4; unclear D gene. This CDR3 is 15 amino acids long. V was cut by 7 bases and J by 2 bases, with 17 bases left in between. The CDR3 sequence: CASIQMGLGNTEAFF. For the CDR3, the DNA is TGTGCCAGCATTCAAATGGGGTTGGGTAACACTGAAGCTTTCTTT.

A few counts support this clonotype. This chain joins TRBV25-1 and TRBJ1-6, with no clear D. The CDR3 has 12 residues. Between the trimmed V and J ends, which lost 2 bases and 8 bases, there was a span of 4 bases. Germline CDR1 reads MGHDK; CDR2 reads SYGVNS. CDR3 nucleotide sequence: TGTGCCAGCAGTGAAGGTTATTCACCCCTCCACTTT. Translation gives CASSEGYSPLHF.

This clonotype was detected a few times. The gene calls are TRBV20-1 and TRBJ2-7; TRBD1 agrees at 7 bases. Germline CDR1 is DFQATT and CDR2 is SNEGSKA (reference sequence). This CDR3 has 15 residues. The J segment lost 1 base and the V segment lost 4 bases, leaving 10 bases of the junction unmatched. CDR3 in amino acids: CSAKRGPGGSYEQYF. As DNA, the CDR3 is TGCAGTGCTAAGAGGGGTCCAGGGGGTTCCTACGAGCAGTACTTC.

V is TRBV5-1 and J is TRBJ2-2; D gene uncertain. Trimming removed 0 bases at V and 7 bases at J, with 10 bases between. Germline-derived CDR1 and CDR2 are SGHRS and YFSETQ. This CDR3 has 14 amino acids. The chain's CDR3 is CASSLERSNGELFF. The CDR3 bases are TGCGCCAGCAGCTTGGAGCGTAGCAACGGGGAGCTGTTTTTT.